These 10 T cell receptor beta chains were sequenced from one sample in a study of blood T cell repertoires in COVID-19. TCRdb's table, derived via immunoSEQ multiplex PCR, lists solely in-frame clones and lacks some. The sample consists of around 150,000 clones, 75% to 85% of them appearing once. Sequencing was carried out using PBMCs or T cells enriched from blood (not recorded which). The receptors derive from a man in his forties or fifties who had recovered from COVID-19.

The V call is TRBV6-1, the J call TRBJ2-3, with D possibly TRBD2 on 5 matching bases. The germline V gene has CDR1 MNHNS and CDR2 SASEGT. The CDR3 is made up of 13 amino acids. Trimming cost V 3 bases and J 4 bases, with 8 bases left between them. The DNA of the CDR3 is TGTGCCAGCAGTGAGAGGGTCCCAGATACGCAGTATTTT. Translation: CASSERVPDTQYF.

The chain joins TRBV13 to TRBJ2-5; 7 bases fit TRBD1. The junction had 6 bases not matched to a gene; V was cut back by 5 bases and J by 3 bases. This CDR3 spans 14 amino acids. CDR1 PRHDT and CDR2 FYEKMQ come from the germline V gene (reference sequence). CDR3 sequence: CASSTIDREETQYF. CDR3 bases: TGTGCCAGCAGCACTATCGACAGGGAAGAGACCCAGTACTTC.

The chain links TRBV5-1 to TRBJ1-1, with 7 bases lining up with TRBD1. This CDR3 has 17 residues. CDR1 is SGHRS and CDR2 is YFSETQ in the germline V gene. Trimming removed 2 bases from V and 0 bases from J; junction bases left unmatched: 10. CDR3 residues: CASSLTTGQLMNTEAFF. DNA of the CDR3: TGCGCCAGCAGCTTAACGACGGGACAGCTCATGAACACTGAAGCTTTCTTT.

The chain couples TRBV7-9 to TRBJ1-2; 10 bases match TRBD1. The CDR3 is made up of 13 amino acids. V trimming: 5 bases; J trimming: 6 bases; junction bases outside the gene matches: 3. From germline, CDR1 is SEHNR and CDR2 FQNEAQ (reference sequence). The CDR3 protein is CASSRDRGHGYTF. The CDR3 DNA follows: TGTGCCAGCAGCCGTGACAGGGGGCATGGCTACACCTTC. Combining the CDR3 with reference TRBV7-9 and TRBJ1-2 gives the whole variable domain DTGVSQNPRHKITKRGQNVTFRCDPISEHNRLYWYRQTLGQGPEFLTYFQNEAQLEKSRLLSDRFSAERPKGSFSTLEIQRTEQGDSAMYLCASSRDRGHGYTFGSGTRLTVV.

The CDR3 loop is CASTIGVRGGGRKGETQYF. The CDR3 nucleotides are TGTGCCAGCACCATTGGTGTCCGAGGGGGGGGGAGGAAGGGAGAGACCCAGTACTTC. The chain uses TRBV7-8 and TRBJ2-5; possibly TRBD2 for D (7 bases). Looked up from germline, CDR1 is SGHVS and CDR2 is FQNEAQ. Trimming pared 7 bases from V and 4 bases from J, leaving 31 bases between. The CDR3 spans 19 residues.

This clone was counted at least ten times. This rearrangement joins TRBV7-8 to TRBJ2-2; 8 bases are shared with TRBD2. After removal of 6 bases from V and 0 bases from J, the junction contained 6 bases not matched to a gene. The CDR3 is made up of 16 amino acids. CDR1 and CDR2 (germline): SGHVS, FQNEAQ. CDR3 sequence reads: CASRASGLANTGELFF. As DNA, the CDR3 is TGTGCCAGCAGGGCTAGCGGGCTTGCGAACACCGGGGAGCTGTTTTTT.

The V gene is TRBV2, the J gene TRBJ1-6, with 9 bases aligning to TRBD1. V shed 10 bases and J 10 bases; nucleotides not matched to a gene: 11. Looked up from germline, CDR1 is SNHLY and CDR2 is FYNNEI. The CDR3 sequence is 14 residues long. Here the CDR3 reads CATQPPGQGSPLHF. The DNA for the CDR3 is TGTGCCACCCAACCACCGGGACAGGGATCACCCCTCCACTTT. The entire variable domain, with the rest obtained from reference TRBV2 and TRBJ1-6, is as follows: EPEVTQTPSHQVTQMGQEVILRCVPISNHLYFYWYRQILGQKVEFLVSFYNNEISEKSEIFDDQFSVERPDGSNFTLKIRSTKLEDSAMYFCATQPPGQGSPLHFGNGTRLTVT.

This clone appeared once. The rearrangement joins TRBV5-1 to TRBJ2-3, with 10 bases that match TRBD2. In germline, CDR1 is SGHRS, CDR2 YFSETQ. The CDR3 is 18 amino acids. The V segment lost 3 bases and the J segment 6 bases; nucleotides outside the gene matches: 16. The CDR3 bases are TGCGCCAGCAGCTCCCTCGGTCAGCGGGGGGGGGCGAGGGATACGCAGTATTTT. Its protein is CASSSLGQRGGARDTQYF.

The chain links TRBV21-1 to TRBJ1-2. TRBV21-1 is termed a pseudogene. CDR3 length: 13 amino acids. The CDR3 loop reads CASSNRTSGGYTF. The CDR3 DNA reads TGTGCCAGCAGCAATAGAACATCGGGGGGCTACACCTTC.

The rearrangement links TRBV29-1 to TRBJ1-2; perhaps TRBD1 as D (6 bases). The CDR3 has 10 residues. The germline V and J ends were trimmed by 6 bases and 6 bases, with 8 bases remaining between them. Germline V CDR1 and CDR2: SQVTM, ANQGSEA. CDR3 in DNA: TGCAGCGTGAACAGGGATGGCTACACCTTC. Encoded protein: CSVNRDGYTF.